This T cell receptor (beta chain) was retrieved from a study of T-cell memory formation after mild COVID-19. The CDR3 runs 14 residues. Trimming left V 1 base short and J 4 bases short, with 10 bases between. Via MiXCR, TCRdb re-called the 5' RACE reads, giving one row per CDR3 protein. The table lists around 390,000 distinct CDR3 sequences, about 15% of them singletons. Study results and limitations: Those CD4+ clones that contracted were mainly in CM and EM (CD8+ ones in EMRA). Researchers found some responding clones in pre-infection memory, a sign that cross-reactive memory joined.

This clonotype was picked up a small number of times. The antigen is not known. The sample taken for sequencing was PBMCs or a T cell subset sorted from them (not recorded which). This TCR was sampled from a man younger than 35 who had mild COVID-19 (a few samples of this study predate the infection). Cell type and time point are not known. The rearrangement uses TRBV12-3 or TRBV12-4 and TRBJ1-2; weak D call: TRBD1 (6 bases). DNA of the CDR3: TGTGCCAGCAGTTTAGAGACAGGTTCCTATGGCTACACCTTC. The encoded protein is CASSLETGSYGYTF.